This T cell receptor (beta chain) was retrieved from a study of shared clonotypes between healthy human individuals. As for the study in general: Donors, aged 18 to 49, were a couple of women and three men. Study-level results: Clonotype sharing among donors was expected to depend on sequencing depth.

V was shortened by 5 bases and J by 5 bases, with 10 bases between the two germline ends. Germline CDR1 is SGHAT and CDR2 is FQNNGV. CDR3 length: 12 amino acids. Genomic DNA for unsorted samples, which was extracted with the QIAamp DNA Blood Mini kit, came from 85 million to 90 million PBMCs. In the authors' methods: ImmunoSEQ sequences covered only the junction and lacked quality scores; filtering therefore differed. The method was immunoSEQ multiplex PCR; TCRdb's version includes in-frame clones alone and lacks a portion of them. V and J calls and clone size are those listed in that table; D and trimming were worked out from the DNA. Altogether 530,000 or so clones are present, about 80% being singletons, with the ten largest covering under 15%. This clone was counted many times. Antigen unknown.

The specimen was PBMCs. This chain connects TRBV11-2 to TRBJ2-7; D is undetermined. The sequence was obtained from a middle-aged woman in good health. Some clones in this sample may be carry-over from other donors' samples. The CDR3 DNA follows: TGTGCCAGCAGCCCCCAAATGAACGAGCAGTACTTC. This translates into CASSPQMNEQYF. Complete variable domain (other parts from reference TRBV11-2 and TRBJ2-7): EAGVAQSPRYKIIEKRQSVAFWCNPISGHATLYWYQQILGQGPKLLIQFQNNGVVDDSQLPKDRFSAERLKGVDSTLKIQPAKLEDSAVYLCASSPQMNEQYFGPGTRLTVT.